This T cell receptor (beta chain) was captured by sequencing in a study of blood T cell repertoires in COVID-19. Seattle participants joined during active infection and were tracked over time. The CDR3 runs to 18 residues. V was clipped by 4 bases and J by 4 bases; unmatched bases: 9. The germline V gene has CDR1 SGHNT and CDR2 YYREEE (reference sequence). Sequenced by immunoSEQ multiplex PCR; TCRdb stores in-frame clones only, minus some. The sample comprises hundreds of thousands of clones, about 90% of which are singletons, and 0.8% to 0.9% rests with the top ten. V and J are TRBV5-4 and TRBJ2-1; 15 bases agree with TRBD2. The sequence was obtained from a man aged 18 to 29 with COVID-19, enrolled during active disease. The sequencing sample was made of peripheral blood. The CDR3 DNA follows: TGTGCCAGCAGCCCTGGGGGACTAGCGGGAGGACGGTACAATGAGCAGTTCTTC. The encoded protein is CASSPGGLAGGRYNEQFF.